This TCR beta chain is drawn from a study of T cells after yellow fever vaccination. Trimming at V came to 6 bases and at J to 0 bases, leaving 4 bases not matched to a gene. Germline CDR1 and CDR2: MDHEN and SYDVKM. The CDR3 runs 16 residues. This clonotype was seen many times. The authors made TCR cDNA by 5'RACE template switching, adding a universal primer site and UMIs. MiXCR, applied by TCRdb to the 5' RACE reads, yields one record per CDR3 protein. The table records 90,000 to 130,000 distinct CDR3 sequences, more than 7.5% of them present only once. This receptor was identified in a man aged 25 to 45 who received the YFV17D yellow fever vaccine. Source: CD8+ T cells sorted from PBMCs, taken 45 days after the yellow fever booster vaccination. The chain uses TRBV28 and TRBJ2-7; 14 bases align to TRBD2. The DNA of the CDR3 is TGTGCCAGCAGCCCGGGACTAGCGGGAGTCTCCTACGAGCAGTACTTC. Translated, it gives CASSPGLAGVSYEQYF. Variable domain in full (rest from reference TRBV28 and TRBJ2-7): DVKVTQSSRYLVKRTGEKVFLECVQDMDHENMFWYRQDPGLGLRLIYFSYDVKMKEKGDIPEGYSVSREKKERFSLILESASTNQTSMYLCASSPGLAGVSYEQYFGPGTRLTVT.